This T cell receptor (beta chain) was captured in a study of a mutant IDH1 vaccine in newly diagnosed glioma. Study background: Treated patients were around 60% male, approximately 40% female, mean age 40.4 years.

This clone was detected once. The antigen remains unidentified. Profiled with immunoSEQ multiplex PCR; TCRdb holds only in-frame clones, not every one. Here the sample spans 60,000 or so clones, approximately 85% being singletons. Time point indicated: week 23, last vaccination. What each vaccine dose contained was 300 ug of mutant IDH1 20-mer peptide, accompanied by topical imiquimod. The input for sequencing was PBMCs, taken from a glioma patient whose treatment included an IDH1 peptide vaccine. The sequence was obtained from a man aged 30-40 years with glioma.

CDR3 DNA: TGTGCCACCAGCAGAGATGGACAGGGTAACGACGAGCAGTACTTC. Protein sequence: CATSRDGQGNDEQYF. The chain employs TRBV15 and TRBJ2-7, with 8 bases identical to TRBD1. Germline trimming cut 0 bases from V and 5 bases from J; bases unmatched to any gene: 6. The CDR3 is 15 amino acids. Germline CDR1 and CDR2: LNHNV and YYDKDF (reference sequence).